This paragraph reports one T cell receptor (beta chain). This entry is derived from a study of blood T cell repertoires in COVID-19. Study-level information: Acute and convalescent COVID-19 specimens originated in the United States, Italy and Spain. T cells, B-cell-depleted T cells, or PBMCs supplied cDNA or gDNA.

Per the original data handling: Reference gene primer amplification in the assay estimated nucleated cell counts. The assay was immunoSEQ multiplex PCR, and TCRdb's table has in-frame clones only and misses some. Clonal size and the V and J genes are those of that table, whereas D and trimming came from the DNA. Found here are about 130,000 clones, roughly 77% of them singletons; the top ten hold approximately 5.2%. This CDR3 comprises 16 residues. Germline-derived CDR1 and CDR2 are WNHNN and SYGVQD (reference sequence). Deletions cut 8 bases from V and 0 bases from J, with 17 bases between. Seattle enrolled patients during active infection and tracked them longitudinally.

The chain carries TRBV10-1 and TRBJ1-3, with D maybe TRBD1 (5 bases). This TCR was recovered from a woman in her seventies with COVID-19, enrolled during active disease. The specimen sequenced was peripheral blood. The CDR3 reads CASQTQGYFSGNTIYF. As DNA, the CDR3 is TGCGCCAGCCAAACCCAGGGTTACTTCTCTGGAAACACCATATATTTT.